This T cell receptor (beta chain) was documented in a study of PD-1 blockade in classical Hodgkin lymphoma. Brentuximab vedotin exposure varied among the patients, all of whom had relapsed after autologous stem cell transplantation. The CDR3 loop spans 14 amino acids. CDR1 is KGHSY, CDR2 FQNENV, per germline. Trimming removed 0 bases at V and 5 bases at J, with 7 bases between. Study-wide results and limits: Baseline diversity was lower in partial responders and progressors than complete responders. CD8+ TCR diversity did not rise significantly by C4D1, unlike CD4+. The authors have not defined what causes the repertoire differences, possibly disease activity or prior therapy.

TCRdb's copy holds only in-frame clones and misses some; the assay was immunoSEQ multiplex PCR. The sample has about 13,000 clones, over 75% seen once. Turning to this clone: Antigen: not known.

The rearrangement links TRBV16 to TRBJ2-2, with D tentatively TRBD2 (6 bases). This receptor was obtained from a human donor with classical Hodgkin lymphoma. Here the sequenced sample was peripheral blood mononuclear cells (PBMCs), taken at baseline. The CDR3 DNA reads TGTGCCAGCAGCCAATCCGGGGGAACCGGGGAGCTGTTTTTT. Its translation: CASSQSGGTGELFF.